The 25 T cell receptor beta chains listed next were all sequenced from one sample in a study of T cells in localized non-small cell lung cancer. Here immunoSEQ multiplex PCR was the method, and the copy in TCRdb shows in-frame clones only, minus some. This table has roughly 25,000 clones, roughly 90% appearing once. Sequenced here: PBMCs, sampled before any cancer treatment. The receptors here all came from a man aged 40 to 70 with stage II lung adenocarcinoma.

The chain recombines TRBV15 with TRBJ1-3; D gene ambiguous. This CDR3 region has 16 residues. Germline V gene data show CDR1 as LNHNV and CDR2 as YYDKDF (reference sequence). Trimming removed 0 bases at V and 0 bases at J, with 9 bases between. CDR3 amino acids: CATSRDGVASGNTIYF. The CDR3 DNA reads as TGTGCCACCAGCAGAGATGGAGTCGCCTCTGGAAACACCATATATTTT.

This sequence joins TRBV29-1 and TRBJ2-1, with TRBD1 as a possible D gene (8 bases). Germline V CDR1 and CDR2: SQVTM, ANQGSEA. Trimming took 6 bases from V and 0 from J, leaving 18 bases between them. CDR3 length: 16 residues. In nucleotides, the CDR3 is TGCAGCGTCAGGGGGCTAGCGGACCGCTCCTACAATGAGCAGTTCTTC. It translates to CSVRGLADRSYNEQFF.

This clone was detected only once. This chain joins TRBV27 and TRBJ1-1; the D gene is possibly TRBD1 (6 bases). CDR3 length equals 14 residues. Germline V gene sequence: CDR1 MNHEY, CDR2 SMNVEV (reference sequence). Trimming took off 6 bases at V and 1 base at J, with 12 bases between the two ends. CDR3 loop: CASSPQGRNTEAFF. CDR3 DNA sequence: TGTGCCAGCAGCCCACAGGGACGGAACACTGAAGCTTTCTTT.

J is TRBJ2-3 and V is TRBV11-3; 12 nucleotides align to TRBD2. The CDR3 has 15 residues. The germline V gene has CDR1 SGHNT and CDR2 YENEEA. V was pared by 5 bases and J by 2 bases, with 2 bases of the junction left unmatched. This chain's CDR3 is CASSLAGGNTDTQYF. CDR3 coding DNA: TGTGCCAGCAGCCTAGCGGGAGGGAACACAGATACGCAGTATTTT. The complete variable domain, with remaining parts taken from reference TRBV11-3 and TRBJ2-3, reads EAGVVQSPRYKIIEKKQPVAFWCNPISGHNTLYWYLQNLGQGPELLIRYENEEAVDDSQLPKDRFSAERLKGVDSTLKIQPAELGDSAVYLCASSLAGGNTDTQYFGPGTRLTVL.

The chain carries TRBV5-1 and TRBJ1-1, with D unclear. Germline V gene sequence: CDR1 SGHRS, CDR2 YFSETQ. The V end lost 0 bases, the J end lost 5 bases, and 11 bases lay between the germline ends. This CDR3 comprises 14 residues. The CDR3 sequence: CASSLGHSGTEAFF. In DNA form, the CDR3 reads TGCGCCAGCAGCTTGGGACATTCGGGAACTGAAGCTTTCTTT.

The chain links TRBV29-1 to TRBJ1-2; 7 bases match TRBD1. The length of the CDR3 is 12 residues. The germline gives CDR1 SQVTM, CDR2 ANQGSEA. Trimming took 7 bases from V and 8 from J; bases not matched to a gene: 10. The CDR3 sequence is CSAAGGMKGYTF. CDR3 in DNA: TGCAGCGCGGCAGGGGGAATGAAGGGCTACACCTTC.

This sequence joins TRBV4-2 and TRBJ2-2; 7 bases are a match to TRBD2. With V trimmed by 7 bases and J by 6 bases, 14 bases remained unmatched. The CDR3 is 16 residues long. Germline V gene sequence: CDR1 LGHNA, CDR2 YNFKEQ. CDR3 in amino acids: CASTPFQSGAPGELFF. The CDR3, as DNA: TGTGCCAGCACCCCTTTCCAAAGCGGGGCTCCCGGGGAGCTGTTTTTT.

The V and J genes are TRBV7-3 and TRBJ1-1; 7 nucleotides align to TRBD1. The CDR3 has 15 amino acids. Germline V gene data show CDR1 as SGHTA and CDR2 as FQGTGA. Trimming removed 6 bases from V and 2 bases from J; junction bases left unmatched: 9. The CDR3 loop is CASRRTGTANTEAFF. The CDR3 bases are TGTGCCAGCAGACGGACCGGGACAGCAAACACTGAAGCTTTCTTT.

CDR3 protein: CASSLISIGIYEQYF. Written as DNA, the CDR3 is TGTGCCAGCAGCTTAATATCGATTGGTATCTACGAGCAGTACTTC. The chain has TRBV7-9 and TRBJ2-7; D gene uncertain. There are 15 residues in the CDR3. Germline CDR1 SEHNR, CDR2 FQNEAQ (reference sequence). V dropped 2 bases and J dropped 3 bases, with 14 bases sitting between them. Filled out from reference TRBV7-9 and TRBJ2-7, the complete variable domain reads DTGVSQNPRHKITKRGQNVTFRCDPISEHNRLYWYRQTLGQGPEFLTYFQNEAQLEKSRLLSDRFSAERPKGSFSTLEIQRTEQGDSAMYLCASSLISIGIYEQYFGPGTRLTVT.

This chain uses TRBV6-5 with TRBJ1-1, with D possibly TRBD1 on 5 matching bases. Germline lookup yields CDR1 MNHEY and CDR2 SVGAGI. Deletions cut 5 bases from V and 11 bases from J, with 18 bases between. The CDR3 runs 13 residues. The CDR3, as DNA: TGTGCCAGCAGTCCCGGGACCCCTCTTGGGGCTTTCTTT. Protein: CASSPGTPLGAFF.

This clone has only a few counts. The CDR3 DNA reads TGTGCCATCAGTGGTTTGGAGGGCGTCACTGAAGCTTTCTTT. This gives the protein CAISGLEGVTEAFF. The rearrangement links TRBV10-3 to TRBJ1-1; no firm D call. Trimming stripped 4 bases from V and 4 bases from J, with 13 bases between. Germline CDR1 reads ENHRY; CDR2 reads SYGVKD. The CDR3 is made up of 14 amino acids.

J is TRBJ1-1 and V is TRBV15, with D perhaps TRBD1 (6 bases). The CDR3 totals 15 residues. Germline V gives CDR1 LNHNV, CDR2 YYDKDF (reference sequence). V was trimmed by 6 bases and J by 2 bases, leaving 16 bases between them. CDR3 nucleotides: TGTGCCACCAGAAAACCAAGGGGGACTAACACTGAAGCTTTCTTT. Amino acids: CATRKPRGTNTEAFF.

The CDR3, as DNA: TGCGCCAGCAGCTTGCAGGGACAAAACTATGGCTACACCTTC. Translation gives CASSLQGQNYGYTF. The J gene is TRBJ1-2, the V gene TRBV5-1; possible D gene TRBD1, 6 bases. V was shortened by 1 base and J by 2 bases, with 9 bases between the two germline ends. Germline-derived CDR1 and CDR2 are SGHRS and YFSETQ. There are 14 residues in the CDR3.

This clone appeared once. V gene TRBV2 combines with J gene TRBJ2-5; 11 positions match TRBD2. The CDR3 extends over 15 amino acids. CDR1 is SNHLY, CDR2 FYNNEI, per germline. With 6 bases clipped from V and 5 bases from J, the junction kept 8 bases outside the gene matches. The CDR3 spells CASRTGLAGTETQYF. The DNA for the CDR3 is TGTGCCAGCAGAACTGGACTAGCGGGTACCGAGACCCAGTACTTC.

DNA for the CDR3: TGTGCCAGCAGCTTAGTAGCCCCTTATGCGGCGAGCAATCAGCCCCAGCATTTT. It translates to CASSLVAPYAASNQPQHF. The chain is built from TRBV7-8 and TRBJ1-5; D unresolved. The germline V and J ends were trimmed by 1 base and 1 base, with 17 bases remaining between them. In germline, CDR1 is SGHVS, CDR2 FQNEAQ. The CDR3 extends over 18 amino acids.

The CDR3 region is CASSPESGGPQAQYF. CDR3 sequence (DNA): TGTGCCAGCTCACCGGAAAGCGGGGGGCCGCAGGCCCAGTACTTC. The chain recombines TRBV18 with TRBJ2-5; 9 bases fit TRBD2. This CDR3 contains 15 residues. Per germline, CDR1 KGHSH and CDR2 LQKENI. Unmatched junction bases numbered 11, after V lost 3 bases and J lost 9 bases.

V gene TRBV11-2 combines with J gene TRBJ2-3; D may be TRBD1 or TRBD2 (6 bases each). CDR1 SGHAT and CDR2 FQNNGV come from the germline V gene. The CDR3 runs to 17 residues. V was trimmed by 0 bases and J by 2 bases, leaving 15 bases between them. DNA of the CDR3: TGTGCCAGCAGCTTAGAAGGGGGAGGTGCAAACACAGATACGCAGTATTTT. This codes for CASSLEGGGANTDTQYF.

The chain uses TRBV5-1 and TRBJ2-7; 7 bases are a match to TRBD2. Trimming cost V 0 bases and J 3 bases; bases outside gene matches: 6. The CDR3 totals 15 residues. Germline assignment: CDR1 SGHRS and CDR2 YFSETQ. The CDR3 DNA follows: TGCGCCAGCAGCTTGGGAAGGGACTACGACTACGAGCAGTACTTC. This sequence encodes CASSLGRDYDYEQYF.

The gene calls are TRBV10-3 and TRBJ2-3; 10 bases fit TRBD2. Trimming removed 6 bases from V and 4 bases from J; junction bases left unmatched: 10. Germline V lookup: CDR1 ENHRY, CDR2 SYGVKD. The CDR3 length is 16 residues. CDR3 sequence (DNA): TGTGCCATCAGAGCGGGAGGGGTGGAGATGGCAGATACGCAGTATTTT. Translation: CAIRAGGVEMADTQYF.

The J gene is TRBJ1-4, the V gene TRBV30; TRBD1 aligns across 7 bases. Germline values: CDR1 GTSNPN, CDR2 SVGIG (reference sequence). Trimming removed 4 bases from V and 8 bases from J; junction bases left unmatched: 10. The CDR3 runs 14 residues. The CDR3 nucleotides read TGTGCCTGGACCCTCGACAGGGATTACGAAAAACTGTTTTTT. Protein product: CAWTLDRDYEKLFF.

In this sample, this clone turned up once. The chain recombines TRBV28 with TRBJ2-7, with 12 bases lining up with TRBD2. J lost 2 bases, V lost 8 bases, and 7 bases had no gene match. This CDR3 has 15 amino acids. Germline V CDR1 and CDR2: MDHEN, SYDVKM. CDR3 in amino acids: CASGPSGGAPYEQYF. The CDR3 bases are TGTGCCAGCGGACCTAGCGGGGGGGCTCCCTACGAGCAGTACTTC.

This clone was recorded once. The V and J genes are TRBV6-5 and TRBJ1-5, with D possibly being TRBD1 (5 bases). The length of the CDR3 is 16 residues. V gave up 4 bases and J gave up 4 bases, with 17 bases separating them. Germline loops: CDR1 MNHEY, CDR2 SVGAGI. The CDR3, as DNA: TGTGCCAGCAGTTCTCTGGGACGCGGAGGGAATCAGCCCCAGCATTTT. Residues: CASSSLGRGGNQPQHF.

This clone came up once. The chain links TRBV7-6 to TRBJ2-1; D gene unclear. The CDR3 has 15 residues. Germline loops: CDR1 SGHVS, CDR2 FNYEAQ. V lost 0 bases and J 5 bases, leaving 11 bases between the germline ends. The CDR3 nucleotides are TGTGCCAGCAGCTTAGCCCTAGGACCTAACAATGAGCAGTTCTTC. Translated, it gives CASSLALGPNNEQFF.

The V call is TRBV6-1, the J call TRBJ1-2; TRBD1 aligns across 7 bases. The germline CDR1 and CDR2 sequences are MNHNS and SASEGT. The V and J ends lost 6 bases and 13 bases, in that order; junction bases with no gene match: 8. The length of the CDR3 is 11 residues. The CDR3 loop reads CASSRQGWGTF. CDR3 sequence (DNA): TGTGCCAGCAGCCGACAGGGCTGGGGCACCTTC.

Written as DNA, the CDR3 is TGTGCCAGCAGTCGCCGGCAGGGGGACTCTGGAAACACCATATATTTT. This codes for CASSRRQGDSGNTIYF. The V gene is TRBV6-6, the J gene TRBJ1-3, with 7 nucleotides matching TRBD1. The CDR3 contains 16 residues. The J segment lost 0 bases and the V segment lost 5 bases, leaving 7 bases of the junction unmatched. CDR1 is MNHNY, CDR2 SVGAGI, per germline (reference sequence).